One sample yielded the 15 T cell receptor beta chains listed below, sequenced in a study of vaccination and CD4 T cells after COVID-19. Treatment reported: 10-day PBMC culture with coronavirus spike peptide pools or control peptides (ViraFEST assay). Oncomine TCR Beta short-read sequencing was applied to DNA from cultured CD4+ T cells. From the PCR reads, TCRdb called clonotypes with MiXCR, one entry per CDR3 protein. The table includes approximately 11,000 distinct CDR3 sequences, about three quarters detected once. Which antigens these TCRs recognize remains unknown. Sequenced input: CD4+ T cells from blood, cultured in vitro. These receptors were collected from a human donor who had recovered from COVID-19.

The DNA of the CDR3 is TGTGCCAGCTACCCTCTCCCGGGACAGGGGACCGAGATGAACACTGAAGCTTTCTTT. Translating gives CASYPLPGQGTEMNTEAFF. The chain is built from TRBV6-2 or TRBV6-3 and TRBJ1-1; 10 positions agree with TRBD1. Germline lookup yields CDR1 MNHEY and CDR2 SVGEGT. This CDR3 comprises 19 residues. With V trimmed by 8 bases and J by 0 bases, 18 bases remained unmatched.

The V gene is TRBV5-1, the J gene TRBJ1-4, with D tentatively TRBD1 (5 bases). The CDR3 consists of 15 residues. The V gene's germline CDR1 is SGHRS and CDR2 YFSETQ. Trimming removed 1 base from V and 13 bases from J, with 20 bases in between. The CDR3 DNA sequence: TGCGCCAGCAGCTTGTCCCCCGGGCAGGGCGGGTTACTGTTTTTT. Translation: CASSLSPGQGGLLFF.

In its sample, this clonotype was seen a few times. The rearrangement links TRBV12-3 or TRBV12-4 to TRBJ1-5; D gene unclear. The CDR3 consists of 15 residues. V was cut by 7 bases and J by 1 base, with 14 bases left in between. The CDR3 region has the DNA TGTGCCAGCAACAGAGATCCGGGGAGCAATCAGCCCCAGCATTTT. It is translated as CASNRDPGSNQPQHF.

This chain uses TRBV2 with TRBJ1-5; no clear D gene. CDR1 and CDR2 (germline): SNHLY, FYNNEI. V dropped 7 bases and J dropped 3 bases, with 7 bases sitting between them. CDR3 length: 12 amino acids. Here the CDR3 DNA reads TGTGCCAGCAACCAGAACAATCAGCCCCAGCATTTT. Protein: CASNQNNQPQHF.

The chain links TRBV28 to TRBJ1-2, with D possibly being TRBD1 (6 bases). Per germline, CDR1 MDHEN and CDR2 SYDVKM. The CDR3 totals 16 residues. Trimming stripped 2 bases from V and 0 bases from J, with 13 bases between. CDR3 bases: TGTGCCAGCAGTTTACCAGGGGCACCAGCTAACTATGGCTACACCTTC. Encoded protein: CASSLPGAPANYGYTF.

In regard to this clonotype: One end of the junction varies from germline; a read error may be responsible. J is TRBJ1-1 and V is TRBV6-1, with TRBD1 as a possible D gene (6 bases). The CDR3 extends over 13 amino acids. Per the germline V gene, CDR1 is MNHNS and CDR2 is SASEGT. The CDR3 nucleotides read TGTGCCATCAGTGAGTCAGGGGCCACTGAAGCTTTCTTT. This translates into CAISESGATEAFF.

In its sample, this clonotype was seen a few times. The rearrangement joins TRBV2 to TRBJ2-1; TRBD2 aligns across 10 bases. CDR3 length: 17 amino acids. Germline-derived CDR1 and CDR2 are SNHLY and FYNNEI. The V segment lost 6 bases and the J segment 2 bases; nucleotides outside the gene matches: 10. The CDR3 coding sequence is TGTGCCAGCAGCGACCACGTTAGCGGGGGGACCTACAATGAGCAGTTCTTC. Protein: CASSDHVSGGTYNEQFF.

The chain carries TRBV7-9 and TRBJ1-1, with D perhaps matching TRBD1 (5 bases). From germline, CDR1 is SEHNR and CDR2 FQNEAQ (reference sequence). The CDR3 extends over 18 amino acids. V shed 6 bases and J shed 3 bases, with 26 bases lying between them. In DNA form, the CDR3 reads TGTGCCAGCAGGCCCTGGGGGAACCGCTATGAAGGGGACACTGAAGCTTTCTTT. This encodes CASRPWGNRYEGDTEAFF.

The sample holds one count of this clonotype. The genes are TRBV7-2 and TRBJ2-2; 9 bases fit TRBD2. J was trimmed by 5 bases and V by 5 bases; bases with no gene match: 0. CDR3 length: 13 residues. Germline V gene sequence: CDR1 SGHTA, CDR2 FQGNSA. The CDR3 spells CASSSGRTGELFF. The CDR3 DNA reads TGTGCCAGCAGCAGCGGGAGGACCGGGGAGCTGTTTTTT.

The chain couples TRBV28 to TRBJ2-7; 7 positions match TRBD2. Germline assignment: CDR1 MDHEN and CDR2 SYDVKM. This CDR3 spans 13 amino acids. J gave up 2 bases and V 6 bases, and 4 bases lay outside the gene matches. The CDR3 nucleotides are TGTGCCAGCAGACGGGACTACCCCTACGAGCAGTACTTC. Encoded protein: CASRRDYPYEQYF.

The chain carries TRBV7-2 and TRBJ1-4, with D possibly matching TRBD1 (6 bases). In germline, CDR1 is SGHTA, CDR2 FQGNSA. Between the trimmed V and J ends, which lost 4 bases and 5 bases, there was a span of 14 bases. The CDR3 covers 15 residues. CDR3 sequence reads: CASSWVTGVNEKLFF. DNA for the CDR3: TGTGCCAGCAGCTGGGTGACAGGAGTAAATGAAAAACTGTTTTTT.

The chain uses TRBV7-9 and TRBJ1-4, with a weak D call TRBD1 (6 bases). The CDR3 is 19 amino acids. Germline V lookup: CDR1 SEHNR, CDR2 FQNEAQ (reference sequence). V was pared by 1 base and J by 0 bases, with 18 bases between. CDR3 in DNA: TGTGCCAGCAGCTTAGGGCATTCGGGGGCCGATGCAACTAATGAAAAACTGTTTTTT. It translates to CASSLGHSGADATNEKLFF.

V usage is TRBV5-5 and J usage is TRBJ2-2; D tentatively reads TRBD1 or TRBD2 (5 bases each). V was cut by 1 base and J by 3 bases, with 7 bases left in between. CDR1 is SGHKS, CDR2 YYEKEE, per germline (reference sequence). The CDR3 spans 14 residues. CDR3: CASSLQGDTGELFF. In DNA, the CDR3 is TGTGCCAGCAGCTTGCAGGGAGACACCGGGGAGCTGTTTTTT.

V gene TRBV6-1 combines with J gene TRBJ2-1; TRBD2 matches at 13 bases. Per germline, CDR1 MNHNS and CDR2 SASEGT. The J segment lost 3 bases and the V segment lost 1 base, leaving 0 bases of the junction unmatched. The CDR3 is 16 residues long. This CDR3 reads CASSEGTSGSYNEQFF. The CDR3, as DNA: TGTGCCAGCAGTGAAGGGACTAGCGGGAGCTACAATGAGCAGTTCTTC.

This chain links TRBV11-2 with TRBJ2-2; the D is unclear. The CDR3 has 18 residues. The germline V gene has CDR1 SGHAT and CDR2 FQNNGV. V dropped 1 base and J dropped 6 bases, with 21 bases sitting between them. CDR3 coding DNA: TGTGCCAGCAGCTTAGGTAGGGCGGCCAGTATGCGTTCCGGGGAGCTGTTTTTT. Protein sequence: CASSLGRAASMRSGELFF.